This TCR beta chain was sequenced for a study of blood T cell repertoires in COVID-19. Whole-study context: Sources were T cells, B-cell-depleted T cells, or PBMCs; the material itself was cDNA or gDNA.

In the study's own analysis: From reference gene primer amplification, estimates of nucleated cell counts were derived. Measured with immunoSEQ multiplex PCR; TCRdb has only the in-frame clones, and not every one. From that table come the V and J calls and clone size; the DNA was used to work out D and trimming. This table has about 74,000 clones, around 82% appearing once. Trimming left V 4 bases short and J 0 bases short, with 10 bases between. CDR3 length: 15 residues. Germline loops: CDR1 ENHRY, CDR2 SYGVKD. The chain is built from TRBV10-3 and TRBJ1-5; D gene unclear. Source material: peripheral blood. This clonotype originated in a human donor in a cohort sampled during active COVID-19. CDR3 sequence: CAISAKGDSNQPQHF. CDR3 DNA: TGTGCCATCAGTGCGAAGGGAGATAGCAATCAGCCCCAGCATTTT.